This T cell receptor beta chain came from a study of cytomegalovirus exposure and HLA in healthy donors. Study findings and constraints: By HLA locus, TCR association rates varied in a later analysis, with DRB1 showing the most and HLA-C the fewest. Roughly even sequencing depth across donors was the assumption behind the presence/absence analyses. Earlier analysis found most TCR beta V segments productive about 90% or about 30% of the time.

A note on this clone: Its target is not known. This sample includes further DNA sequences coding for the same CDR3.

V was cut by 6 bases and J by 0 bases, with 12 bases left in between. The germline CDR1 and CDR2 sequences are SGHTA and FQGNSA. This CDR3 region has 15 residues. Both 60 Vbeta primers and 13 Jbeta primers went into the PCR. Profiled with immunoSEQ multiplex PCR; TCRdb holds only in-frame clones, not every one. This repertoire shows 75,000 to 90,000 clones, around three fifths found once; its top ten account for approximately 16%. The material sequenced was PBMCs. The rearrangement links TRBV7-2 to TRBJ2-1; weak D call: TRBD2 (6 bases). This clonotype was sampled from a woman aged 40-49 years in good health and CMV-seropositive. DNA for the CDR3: TGTGCCAGCAGACTAGCCGGGAGCTCCTACAATGAGCAGTTCTTC. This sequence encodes CASRLAGSSYNEQFF.